Each of the 16 T cell receptor beta chains below was sequenced from the same sample in a study of T cell clonotyping in hematopoietic cell transplantation (dated by TCRdb to about 2021). The method behind the library was the immunoSEQ multiplex PCR assay. TCRdb provides this immuneACCESS table in a form limited to in-frame rearrangements. Some clones are lacking; in checked studies, under half of them reflect an unresolved V gene, and why the rest are absent is not known. The sample has 10,000 to 15,000 clones on record, 80% to 95% of them singletons. Clones ranked in the top ten supply almost 8% of the sample. The sample's time point label, decoded: 100 days after allo-HCT. Sequenced here: PBMCs, sampled 100 days after allogeneic stem cell transplant. The receptor source for this set is a female patient between 50 and 60 years old who had an allogeneic stem cell transplant from an unrelated donor, so the T cells may come from the graft donor. Some clones in this sample may be carry-over from other donors' samples.

The chain combines TRBV2 with TRBJ2-7, with D tentatively TRBD2 (5 bases). Germline V lookup: CDR1 SNHLY, CDR2 FYNNEI. Trimming pared 4 bases from V and 6 bases from J, leaving 16 bases between. The CDR3 length is 14 residues. This CDR3 reads CASSANSVRSEQYF. The CDR3 region has the DNA TGTGCCAGCAGTGCTAATAGCGTCCGTTCCGAGCAGTACTTC.

The V and J genes are TRBV29-1 and TRBJ1-1, with D tentatively TRBD1 (5 bases). CDR1 is SQVTM, CDR2 ANQGSEA, per germline. CDR3 length equals 11 residues. V lost 3 bases, J lost 8 bases, and 10 bases lay in between. The CDR3 sequence: CSVDDSQEAFF. The CDR3 nucleotides read TGCAGCGTTGATGACAGCCAAGAAGCTTTCTTT.

The chain links TRBV7-9 to TRBJ1-6; 9 nucleotides match TRBD1. J lost 7 bases, V lost 4 bases, and 11 bases had no gene match. This CDR3 is built from 17 residues. The germline gives CDR1 SEHNR, CDR2 FQNEAQ (reference sequence). CDR3 in DNA: TGTGCCAGCAGCTCCCATACTTGGACAGGGGTGAATTCACCCCTCCACTTT. Amino acid sequence: CASSSHTWTGVNSPLHF.

The chain joins TRBV7-2 to TRBJ2-7; D uncertain. Trimming removed 2 bases at V and 5 bases at J, with 10 bases between. CDR3 length equals 13 residues. Germline values: CDR1 SGHTA, CDR2 FQGNSA. The CDR3 DNA reads TGTGCCAGCAGCTTAATGGGAAGGCACGAGCAGTACTTC. It encodes CASSLMGRHEQYF. The whole variable domain, filled in from reference TRBV7-2 and TRBJ2-7, reads GAGVSQSPSNKVTEKGKDVELRCDPISGHTALYWYRQSLGQGLEFLIYFQGNSAPDKSGLPSDRFSAERTGGSVSTLTIQRTQQEDSAVYLCASSLMGRHEQYFGPGTRLTVT.

In its sample, this clone is large (0.1 to 1%). The chain carries TRBV11-2 and TRBJ2-7; 7 bases map to TRBD2. Germline V gene data show CDR1 as SGHAT and CDR2 as FQNNGV. This CDR3 is 15 amino acids long. J gave up 3 bases and V 4 bases, and 9 bases lay outside the gene matches. CDR3 loop: CASSSKRGTSYEQYF. CDR3 coding DNA: TGTGCCAGCAGCTCCAAGCGGGGAACCAGCTACGAGCAGTACTTC. The full variable domain, rest sourced from reference TRBV11-2 and TRBJ2-7, is EAGVAQSPRYKIIEKRQSVAFWCNPISGHATLYWYQQILGQGPKLLIQFQNNGVVDDSQLPKDRFSAERLKGVDSTLKIQPAKLEDSAVYLCASSSKRGTSYEQYFGPGTRLTVT.

This chain uses TRBV5-6 with TRBJ1-2; 12 bases fit TRBD1. Germline V gene data show CDR1 as SGHDT and CDR2 as YYEEEE. The CDR3 contains 15 residues. Trimming removed 2 bases from V and 8 bases from J; junction bases left unmatched: 7. The CDR3 reads CASSFRDRGLWGYTF. Written as DNA, the CDR3 is TGTGCCAGCAGCTTCCGGGACAGGGGGCTGTGGGGCTACACCTTC.

J is TRBJ1-5 and V is TRBV6-6; 7 bases map to TRBD1. Trimming removed 7 bases from V and 3 bases from J; junction bases left unmatched: 3. This CDR3 is built from 13 residues. In germline, CDR1 is MNHNY, CDR2 SVGAGI (reference sequence). As DNA, the CDR3 is TGTGCCAGCATGGGACAGCCCAATCAGCCCCAGCATTTT. Translated, it gives CASMGQPNQPQHF.

For this clone: Other DNA sequences of this sample code for an identical CDR3. CDR3 nucleotide sequence: TGTGCCAGCAGCCCGGGCCAAGGTGGCTACACCTTC. Translating gives CASSPGQGGYTF. The genes are TRBV7-9 and TRBJ1-2, with no clear D. The germline CDR1 and CDR2 sequences are SEHNR and FQNEAQ (reference sequence). The CDR3 consists of 12 residues. Deletions cut 5 bases from V and 7 bases from J, with 11 bases between.

The chain links TRBV19 to TRBJ2-3; D perhaps matches TRBD1 (5 bases). The CDR3 runs 14 residues. V lost 2 bases and J 3 bases, leaving 9 bases between the germline ends. The V gene's germline CDR1 is LNHDA and CDR2 SQIVND (reference sequence). Here the CDR3 reads CASSIRQGTDTQYF. DNA for the CDR3: TGTGCCAGTAGTATACGGCAGGGTACAGATACGCAGTATTTT.

The J gene is TRBJ1-2, the V gene TRBV6-5; D remains ambiguous. The germline V gene has CDR1 MNHEY and CDR2 SVGAGI. This CDR3 spans 14 amino acids. Trimming took 4 bases from V and 4 from J, leaving 13 bases between them. CDR3 bases: TGTGCCAGCAGTTTCTCGGGTAGCGGCTATGGCTACACCTTC. Translating gives CASSFSGSGYGYTF.

The V and J genes are TRBV1 and TRBJ2-3; the table's D gene call, TRBD2, was not cross checked with the DNA. TRBV1 is annotated as a pseudogene. The CDR3 consists of 22 residues. The CDR3 sequence: CTVTSGGPTPSRAGSSTDTQYF. In DNA, the CDR3 is TGCACCGTCACCTCGGGGGGACCAACCCCCAGCAGGGCTGGTTCTAGCACAGATACGCAGTATTTT.

The V call is TRBV6-6, the J call TRBJ2-7, with D uncertain. The CDR3 contains 11 residues. Germline CDR1 MNHNY, CDR2 SVGAGI (reference sequence). V lost 2 bases, J lost 12 bases, and 11 bases lay in between. The CDR3 sequence: CASSYELQSYF. CDR3 in DNA: TGTGCCAGCAGTTACGAGTTGCAGTCGTACTTC.

The chain has TRBV27 and TRBJ2-1, with 10 nucleotides matching TRBD2. The germline gives CDR1 MNHEY, CDR2 SMNVEV (reference sequence). After removal of 6 bases from V and 3 bases from J, the junction contained 5 bases not matched to a gene. The CDR3 has 15 residues. For the CDR3, the DNA is TGTGCCAGCAGCTTTGGACTAGCGGACTACAATGAGCAGTTCTTC. It is translated as CASSFGLADYNEQFF.

The V gene is TRBV5-4, the J gene TRBJ2-3, with D possibly being TRBD1 or TRBD2 (6 bases each). This CDR3 is 17 amino acids long. Per the germline V gene, CDR1 is SGHNT and CDR2 is YYREEE (reference sequence). The V and J ends lost 3 bases and 2 bases respectively, with 19 bases between them. This chain's CDR3 is CASSWGEARGFTDTQYF. The CDR3, as DNA: TGTGCCAGCAGCTGGGGGGAAGCCAGGGGTTTCACAGATACGCAGTATTTT.

This chain links TRBV6-5 with TRBJ1-6, with 7 bases fitting TRBD1. The CDR3 sequence is 14 residues long. Germline V gives CDR1 MNHEY, CDR2 SVGAGI. Unmatched junction bases numbered 3, after V lost 6 bases and J lost 4 bases. This CDR3 reads CASSGTVYNSPLHF. The CDR3 bases are TGTGCCAGCAGCGGGACAGTGTATAATTCACCCCTCCACTTT.

In its sample, this clone was seen once. DNA for the CDR3: TGTGCCAGTAGATTTGGGGGCGCGTCGGGCAATCAGCCCCAGCATTTT. As protein: CASRFGGASGNQPQHF. The chain uses TRBV19 and TRBJ1-5; D is possibly TRBD1 (6 bases). This CDR3 is built from 16 residues. CDR1 is LNHDA and CDR2 is SQIVND in the germline V gene (reference sequence). V was shortened by 6 bases and J by 2 bases, with 17 bases between the two germline ends.